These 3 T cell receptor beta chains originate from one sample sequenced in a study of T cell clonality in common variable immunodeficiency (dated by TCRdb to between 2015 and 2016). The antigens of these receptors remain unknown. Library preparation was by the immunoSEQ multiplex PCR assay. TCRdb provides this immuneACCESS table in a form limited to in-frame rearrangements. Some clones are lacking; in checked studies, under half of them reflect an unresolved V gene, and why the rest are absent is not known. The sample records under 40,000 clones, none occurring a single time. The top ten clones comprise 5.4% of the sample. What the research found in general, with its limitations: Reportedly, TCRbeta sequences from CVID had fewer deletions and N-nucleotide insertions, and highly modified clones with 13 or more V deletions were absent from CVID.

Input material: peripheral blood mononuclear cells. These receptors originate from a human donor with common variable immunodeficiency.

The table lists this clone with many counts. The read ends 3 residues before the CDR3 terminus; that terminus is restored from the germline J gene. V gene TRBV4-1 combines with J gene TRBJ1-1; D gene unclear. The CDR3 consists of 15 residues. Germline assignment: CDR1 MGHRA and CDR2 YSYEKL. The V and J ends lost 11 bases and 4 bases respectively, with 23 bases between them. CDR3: CASAGPERGGTEAFF. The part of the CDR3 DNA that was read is TGCGCCTCGGCGGGTCCCGAGAGAGGAGGCACTGAA.

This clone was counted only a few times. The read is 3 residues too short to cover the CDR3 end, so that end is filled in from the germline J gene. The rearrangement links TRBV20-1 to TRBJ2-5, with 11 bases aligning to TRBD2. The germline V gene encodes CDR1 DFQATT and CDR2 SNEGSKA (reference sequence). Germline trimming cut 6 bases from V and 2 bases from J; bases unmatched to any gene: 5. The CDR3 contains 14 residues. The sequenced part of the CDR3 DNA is TGCAGTGCGGCTAGCGGGGGGTCGCAAGAGACC. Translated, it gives CSAASGGSQET. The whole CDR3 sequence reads CSAASGGSQETQYF.

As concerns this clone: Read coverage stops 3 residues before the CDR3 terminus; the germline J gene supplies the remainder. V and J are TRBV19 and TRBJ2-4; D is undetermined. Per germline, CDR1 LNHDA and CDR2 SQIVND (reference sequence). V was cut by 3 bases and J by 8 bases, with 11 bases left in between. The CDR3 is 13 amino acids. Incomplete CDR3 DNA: TGTGCCAGTAGTATCGGCAGGATGGACATT. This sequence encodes CASSIGRMDI. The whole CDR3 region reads CASSIGRMDIQYF.